This TCR beta chain is from a study of blood T cells in healthy people across ages (dated by TCRdb to 2014 to 2015). Background on the whole study: In model experiments, template switching captured about one uniquely barcoded TCR beta cDNA molecule for every two T cells. Using deep sequencing normalized with unique cDNA molecular identifiers, the study measured how TCR beta repertoire diversity changes with age. The donors were split into four age groups: young (average around 15 years), middle-aged (about 40), aged (over 55) and long-lived (approximately 80). Donors of different ages were randomly distributed across sequencing lanes to avoid experimental bias. Two additional independent replicas of 1 million unique cDNA reads from the same blood draw were analyzed for two donors (one aged 18 to 30 and one aged 80 or older).

Receptor amplification or capture employed 5' RACE. The reads were generated on an Illumina HiSeq 2500. A second PCR of roughly 7 to 11 cycles was performed with a sample-barcoded 5' primer and a J-beta primer mix. A template-switch 5' adaptor carrying 12 random nucleotides introduced a unique molecular identifier onto each TCR beta cDNA molecule. At least 2.5 million CDR3-containing paired-end reads were obtained from each sample. First-strand cDNA was synthesized from all RNA with the Mint cDNA synthesis kit, primed by a TRBC-specific oligonucleotide. Following uracil-DNA glycosylase treatment, all cDNA underwent a first 18-cycle PCR with the universal primers M1SS and BC2_uni_R. In the source study's methods: For normalization, 1 million high-quality reads, each with a distinct molecular identifier, were randomly selected from each sample. Instead of being binned into consensus sequences, reads with shared molecular identifiers were discarded. MiTCR, with a Q25 quality threshold and the strictest error-elimination algorithm, was used for CDR3 identification, clonotype clustering and error correction. A nonparametric unseen species model with Euler transformation was used to estimate a lower bound on total TCR beta diversity. TCRdb handled the public reads itself, with Q25 trimming in fastp and clone calling in MiXCR, and kept productive beta chains. Here each entry gathers all rows of one CDR3 protein and keeps the most common genes and DNA. The V and J calls and clone size are TCRdb's, not the authors'. This sample comprises 600,000 to 650,000 distinct CDR3 sequences, approximately 59% of them detected only once. Approximately 40% of the sample rests with the top ten.

The full study reports these points: Compared with the aged group, more naive CD4+ T cells, fewer expanded clones and increased TCR diversity were shown by the long-lived group, suggesting age selection. There was a strong correlation between observed TCR beta diversity and the percentage of naive T cells measured by flow cytometry. As age increased, observed TCR beta diversity per million T cells dropped in a roughly linear way, and a significant reduction was already evident by age around 41. Because profiling used bulk unsorted PBMCs, naive and antigen-experienced compartments could not be compared conclusively. Estimates of total diversity from one million sequenced T cells were regarded as lower bounds and underestimates. Because donor CMV infection status was unknown, age-related changes in expanded clonotypes were potentially confounded.

Taken from cysteine to phenylalanine, the CDR3 has 14 residues. Solely the CDR3 DNA is kept, with 42 bases framed from the first base. V is shortened by 7 bases, J by 5 bases, and the region joining them spans 18 bases. Taken from the germline V gene, the CDR1 and CDR2 loops are SQVTM and ANQGSEA. Remarks on this clonotype: No cognate antigen has been identified for it. The input lacks base qualities; no much larger clone sits a single base away.

Donors were 40 or so systemically healthy Caucasian individuals from Russia aged 6 to 90 years. About 9.8 milliliters of peripheral blood were drawn from each donor into EDTA-treated Vacutainer tubes. Ficoll-Paque density-gradient centrifugation was used to isolate PBMCs, with at least 7 million obtained per sample. Trizol reagent was used to extract total RNA from the PBMCs, yielding at least 6 micrograms per sample. For every donor, flow cytometry on a PBMC aliquot measured the percentage of naive CD45RAhigh/CD27high T cells. The clonotype originates from a man in his 60s in good health. The sequence joins TRBV29-1 to TRBJ2-1; a confident D gene designation cannot be given. What was sequenced was blood. The CDR3 protein: CSASSVNLDNEQFF. The DNA is TGCAGCGCCTCAAGCGTCAACCTTGACAATGAGCAGTTCTTC.